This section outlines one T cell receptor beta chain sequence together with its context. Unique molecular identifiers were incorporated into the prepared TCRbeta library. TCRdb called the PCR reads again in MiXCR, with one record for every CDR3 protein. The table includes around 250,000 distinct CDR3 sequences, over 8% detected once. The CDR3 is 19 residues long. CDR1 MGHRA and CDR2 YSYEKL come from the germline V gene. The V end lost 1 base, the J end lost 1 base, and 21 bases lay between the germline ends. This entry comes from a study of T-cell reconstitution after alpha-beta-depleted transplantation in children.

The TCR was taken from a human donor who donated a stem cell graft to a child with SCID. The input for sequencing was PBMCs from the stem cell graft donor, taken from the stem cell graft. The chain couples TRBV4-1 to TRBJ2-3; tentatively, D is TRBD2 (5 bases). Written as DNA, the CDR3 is TGCGCCAGCAGCCAAGGCGGCGGGTGGGGATTGGAGGGCACAGATACGCAGTATTTT. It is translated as CASSQGGGWGLEGTDTQYF.